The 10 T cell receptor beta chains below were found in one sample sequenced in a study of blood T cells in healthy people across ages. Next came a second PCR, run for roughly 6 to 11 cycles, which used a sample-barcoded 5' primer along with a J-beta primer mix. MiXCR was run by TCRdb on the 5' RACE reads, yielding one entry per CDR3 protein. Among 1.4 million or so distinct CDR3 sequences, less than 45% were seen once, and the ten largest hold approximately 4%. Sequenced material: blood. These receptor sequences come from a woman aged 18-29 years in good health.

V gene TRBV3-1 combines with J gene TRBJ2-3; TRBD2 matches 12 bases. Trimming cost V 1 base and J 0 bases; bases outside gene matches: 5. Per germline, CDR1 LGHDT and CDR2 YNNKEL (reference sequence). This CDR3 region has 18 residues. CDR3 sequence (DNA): TGTGCCAGCAGCCAAGCCTTAGGACTAGCGGGGAGCACAGATACGCAGTATTTT. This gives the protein CASSQALGLAGSTDTQYF.

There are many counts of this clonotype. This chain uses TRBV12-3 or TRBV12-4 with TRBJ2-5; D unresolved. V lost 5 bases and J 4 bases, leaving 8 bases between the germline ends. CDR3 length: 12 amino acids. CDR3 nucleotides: TGTGCCAGCAGTCCTACTCGAGAGACCCAGTACTTC. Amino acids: CASSPTRETQYF.

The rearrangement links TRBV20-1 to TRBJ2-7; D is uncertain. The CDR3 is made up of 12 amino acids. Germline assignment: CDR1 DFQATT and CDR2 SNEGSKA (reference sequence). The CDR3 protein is CRADLLTYEQYF. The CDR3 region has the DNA TGCAGGGCTGACCTCCTTACCTACGAGCAGTACTTC.

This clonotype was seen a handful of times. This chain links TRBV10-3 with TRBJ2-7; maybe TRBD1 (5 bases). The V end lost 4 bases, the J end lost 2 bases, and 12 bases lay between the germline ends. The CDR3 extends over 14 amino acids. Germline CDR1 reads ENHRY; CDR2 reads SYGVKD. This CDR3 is CAISVSPGTYEQYF. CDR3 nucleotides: TGTGCCATCAGTGTGTCTCCAGGGACCTACGAGCAGTACTTC.

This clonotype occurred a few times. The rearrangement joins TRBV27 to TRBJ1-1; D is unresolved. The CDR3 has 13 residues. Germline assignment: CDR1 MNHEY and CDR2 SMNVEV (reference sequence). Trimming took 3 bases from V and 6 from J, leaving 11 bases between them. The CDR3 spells CASSFLGSAEAFF. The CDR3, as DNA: TGTGCCAGCAGTTTTTTGGGGAGCGCTGAAGCTTTCTTT.

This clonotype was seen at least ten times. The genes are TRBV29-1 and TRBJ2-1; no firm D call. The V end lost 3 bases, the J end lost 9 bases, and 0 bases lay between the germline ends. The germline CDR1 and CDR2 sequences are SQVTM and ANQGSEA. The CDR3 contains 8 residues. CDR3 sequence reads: CSVDEQFF. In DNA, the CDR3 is TGCAGCGTTGATGAGCAGTTCTTC.

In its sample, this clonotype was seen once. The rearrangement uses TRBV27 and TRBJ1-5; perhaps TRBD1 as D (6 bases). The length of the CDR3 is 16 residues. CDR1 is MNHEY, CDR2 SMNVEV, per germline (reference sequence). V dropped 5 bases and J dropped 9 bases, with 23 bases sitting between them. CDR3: CASSTRQVGIVWPQHF. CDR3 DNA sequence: TGTGCCAGCAGTACAAGACAGGTGGGAATCGTATGGCCCCAGCATTTT.

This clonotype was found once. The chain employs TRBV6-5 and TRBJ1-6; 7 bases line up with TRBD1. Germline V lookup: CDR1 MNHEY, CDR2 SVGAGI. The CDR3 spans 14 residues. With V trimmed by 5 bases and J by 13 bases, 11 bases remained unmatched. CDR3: CASSPGQRWKPLHF. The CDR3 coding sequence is TGTGCCAGCAGTCCGGGACAGCGCTGGAAGCCCCTCCACTTT.

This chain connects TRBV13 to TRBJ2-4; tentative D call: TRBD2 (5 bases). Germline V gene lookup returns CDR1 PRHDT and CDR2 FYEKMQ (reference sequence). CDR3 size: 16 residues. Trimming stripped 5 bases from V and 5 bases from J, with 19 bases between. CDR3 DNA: TGTGCCAGCAGCCCAGCGTTGGACGGAGGCGAAAACATTCAGTACTTC. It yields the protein CASSPALDGGENIQYF.

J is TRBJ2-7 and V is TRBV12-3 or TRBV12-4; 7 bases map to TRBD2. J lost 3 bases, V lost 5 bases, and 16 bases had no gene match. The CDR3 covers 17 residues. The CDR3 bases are TGTGCCAGCAGTCCCCAGGGAGGGAGTTTCTACCTCTACGAGCAGTACTTC. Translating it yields CASSPQGGSFYLYEQYF.